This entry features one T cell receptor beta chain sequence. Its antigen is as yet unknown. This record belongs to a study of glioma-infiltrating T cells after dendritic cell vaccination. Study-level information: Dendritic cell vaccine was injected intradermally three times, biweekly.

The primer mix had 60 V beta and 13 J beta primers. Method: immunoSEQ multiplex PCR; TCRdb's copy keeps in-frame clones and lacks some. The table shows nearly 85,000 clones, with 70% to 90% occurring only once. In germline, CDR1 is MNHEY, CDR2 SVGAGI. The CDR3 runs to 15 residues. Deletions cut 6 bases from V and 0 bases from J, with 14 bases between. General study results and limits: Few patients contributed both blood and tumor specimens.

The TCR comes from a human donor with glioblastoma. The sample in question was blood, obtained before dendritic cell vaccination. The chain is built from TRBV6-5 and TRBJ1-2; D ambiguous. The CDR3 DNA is TGTGCCAGCAGGTCGGGAGGCCTTTCTAACTATGGCTACACCTTC. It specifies CASRSGGLSNYGYTF.